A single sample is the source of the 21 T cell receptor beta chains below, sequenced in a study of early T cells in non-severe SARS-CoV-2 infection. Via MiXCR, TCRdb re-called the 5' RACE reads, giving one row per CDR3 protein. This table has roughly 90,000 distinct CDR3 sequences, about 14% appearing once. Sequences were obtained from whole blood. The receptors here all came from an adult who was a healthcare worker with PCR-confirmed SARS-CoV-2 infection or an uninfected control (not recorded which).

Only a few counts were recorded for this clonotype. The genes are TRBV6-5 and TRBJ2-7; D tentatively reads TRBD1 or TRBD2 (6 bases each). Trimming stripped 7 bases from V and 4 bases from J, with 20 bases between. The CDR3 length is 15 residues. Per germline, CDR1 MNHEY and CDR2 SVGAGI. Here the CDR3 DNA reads TGTGCCAGCAACCCCACGGGGGCGGCAGGGTACGAGCAGTACTTC. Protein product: CASNPTGAAGYEQYF.

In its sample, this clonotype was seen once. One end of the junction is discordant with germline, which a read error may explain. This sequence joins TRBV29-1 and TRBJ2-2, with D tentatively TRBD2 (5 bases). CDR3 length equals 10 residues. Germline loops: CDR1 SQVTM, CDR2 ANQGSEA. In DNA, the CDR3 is TGCAGCTTCAACACCGGGGATCTGTTTTTT. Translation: CSFNTGDLFF.

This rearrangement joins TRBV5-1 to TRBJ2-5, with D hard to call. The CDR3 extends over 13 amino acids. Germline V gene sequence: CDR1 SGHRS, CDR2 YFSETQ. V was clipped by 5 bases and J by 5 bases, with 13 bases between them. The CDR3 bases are TGCGCCAGCAGACCCGGCCCCACGGAGACCCAGTACTTC. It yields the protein CASRPGPTETQYF.

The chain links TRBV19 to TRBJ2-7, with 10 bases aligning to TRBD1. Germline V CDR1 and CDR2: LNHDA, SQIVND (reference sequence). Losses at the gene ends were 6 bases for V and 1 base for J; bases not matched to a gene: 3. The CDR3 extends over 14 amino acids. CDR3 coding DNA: TGTGCCAGTAGACCGGGACAGGGGTCCTACGAGCAGTACTTC. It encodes CASRPGQGSYEQYF.

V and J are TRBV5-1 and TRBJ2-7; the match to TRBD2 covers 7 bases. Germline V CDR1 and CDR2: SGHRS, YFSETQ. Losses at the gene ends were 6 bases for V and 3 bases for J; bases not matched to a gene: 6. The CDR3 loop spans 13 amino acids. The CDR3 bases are TGCGCCAGCAAGCAGGGAGGGAACTACGAGCAGTACTTC. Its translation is CASKQGGNYEQYF.

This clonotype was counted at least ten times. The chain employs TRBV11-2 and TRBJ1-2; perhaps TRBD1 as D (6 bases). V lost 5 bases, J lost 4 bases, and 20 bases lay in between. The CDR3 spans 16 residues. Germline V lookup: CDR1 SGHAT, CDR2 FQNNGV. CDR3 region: CASSHSFVQGFYGYTF. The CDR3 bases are TGTGCCAGCAGCCACAGCTTTGTACAGGGCTTCTATGGCTACACCTTC.

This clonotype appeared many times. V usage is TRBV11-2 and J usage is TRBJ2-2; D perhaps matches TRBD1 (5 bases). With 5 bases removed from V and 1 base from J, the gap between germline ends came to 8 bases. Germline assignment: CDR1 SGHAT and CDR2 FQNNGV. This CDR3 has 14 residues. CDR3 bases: TGTGCCAGCAGCCCCGACAGGAACACCGGGGAGCTGTTTTTT. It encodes CASSPDRNTGELFF.

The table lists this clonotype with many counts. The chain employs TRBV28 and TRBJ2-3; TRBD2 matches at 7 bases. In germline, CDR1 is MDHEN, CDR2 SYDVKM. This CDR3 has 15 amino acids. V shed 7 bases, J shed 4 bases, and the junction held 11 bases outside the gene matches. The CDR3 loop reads CASTLTSPIADTQYF. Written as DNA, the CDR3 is TGTGCCAGCACCTTGACTAGCCCCATCGCAGATACGCAGTATTTT.

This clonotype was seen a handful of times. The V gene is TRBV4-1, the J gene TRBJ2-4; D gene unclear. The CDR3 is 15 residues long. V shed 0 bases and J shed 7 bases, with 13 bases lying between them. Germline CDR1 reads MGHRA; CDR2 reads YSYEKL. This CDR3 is CASSQDHASVNIQYF. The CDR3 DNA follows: TGCGCCAGCAGCCAAGATCATGCGTCAGTTAACATTCAGTACTTC.

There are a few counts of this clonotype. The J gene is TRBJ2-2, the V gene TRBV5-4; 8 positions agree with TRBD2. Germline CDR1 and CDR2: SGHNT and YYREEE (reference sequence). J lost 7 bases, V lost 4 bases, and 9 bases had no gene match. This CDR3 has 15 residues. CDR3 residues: CASSPAGGEGGELFF. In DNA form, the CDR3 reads TGTGCCAGCAGCCCGGCGGGGGGCGAAGGCGGGGAGCTGTTTTTT.

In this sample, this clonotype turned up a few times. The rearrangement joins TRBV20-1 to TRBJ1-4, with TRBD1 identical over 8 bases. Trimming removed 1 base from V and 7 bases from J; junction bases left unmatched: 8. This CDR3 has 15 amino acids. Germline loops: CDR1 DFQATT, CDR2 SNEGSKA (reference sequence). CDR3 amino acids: CSARARTGLSEKLFF. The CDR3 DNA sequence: TGCAGTGCTAGAGCCCGGACAGGGCTGAGTGAAAAACTGTTTTTT.

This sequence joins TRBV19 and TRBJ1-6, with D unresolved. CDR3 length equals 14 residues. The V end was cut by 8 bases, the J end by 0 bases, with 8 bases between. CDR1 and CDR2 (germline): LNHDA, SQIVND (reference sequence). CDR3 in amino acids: CASGLSSYNSPLHF. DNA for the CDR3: TGTGCCAGTGGGTTAAGCTCCTATAATTCACCCCTCCACTTT.

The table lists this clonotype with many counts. DNA for the CDR3: TGTGCCAGCAGCCCAGACAGTCAGAGGAATGCTTTCTTT. It codes for CASSPDSQRNAFF. The rearrangement links TRBV2 to TRBJ1-1; maybe TRBD1 (5 bases). V gave up 6 bases and J gave up 11 bases, with 19 bases separating them. Germline lookup yields CDR1 SNHLY and CDR2 FYNNEI. The CDR3 totals 13 residues.

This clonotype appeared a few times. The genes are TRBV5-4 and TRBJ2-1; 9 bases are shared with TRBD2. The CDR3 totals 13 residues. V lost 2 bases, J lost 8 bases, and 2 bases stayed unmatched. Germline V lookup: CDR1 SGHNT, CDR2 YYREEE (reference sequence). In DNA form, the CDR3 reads TGTGCCAGCAGCTTTAGCGGGGGTCATGAGCAGTTCTTC. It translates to CASSFSGGHEQFF.

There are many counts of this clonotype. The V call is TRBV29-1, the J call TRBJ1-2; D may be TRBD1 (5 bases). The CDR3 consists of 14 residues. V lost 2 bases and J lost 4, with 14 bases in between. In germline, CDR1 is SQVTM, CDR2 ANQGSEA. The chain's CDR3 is CSVERRGTSYGYTF. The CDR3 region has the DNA TGCAGCGTTGAAAGGCGGGGCACTTCCTATGGCTACACCTTC.

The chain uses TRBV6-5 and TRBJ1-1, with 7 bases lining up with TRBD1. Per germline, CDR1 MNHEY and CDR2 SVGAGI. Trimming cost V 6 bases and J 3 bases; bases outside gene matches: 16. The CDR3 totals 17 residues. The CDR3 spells CASSNDPWDRIYTEAFF. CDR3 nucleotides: TGTGCCAGCAGCAATGACCCTTGGGACAGAATATACACTGAAGCTTTCTTT.

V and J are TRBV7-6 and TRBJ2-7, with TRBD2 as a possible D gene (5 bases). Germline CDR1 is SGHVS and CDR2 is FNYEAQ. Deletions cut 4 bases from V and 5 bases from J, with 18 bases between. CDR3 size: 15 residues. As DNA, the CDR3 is TGTGCCAGCAGCTCCCCCGTGTCGGGGATAGACGAGCAGTACTTC. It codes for CASSSPVSGIDEQYF.

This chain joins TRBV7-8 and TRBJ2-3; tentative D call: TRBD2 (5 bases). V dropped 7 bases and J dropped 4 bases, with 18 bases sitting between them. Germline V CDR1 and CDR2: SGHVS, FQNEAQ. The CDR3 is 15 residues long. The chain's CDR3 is CASNIHPGVSDTQYF. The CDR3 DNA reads TGTGCCAGCAATATTCATCCCGGGGTCTCAGATACGCAGTATTTT.

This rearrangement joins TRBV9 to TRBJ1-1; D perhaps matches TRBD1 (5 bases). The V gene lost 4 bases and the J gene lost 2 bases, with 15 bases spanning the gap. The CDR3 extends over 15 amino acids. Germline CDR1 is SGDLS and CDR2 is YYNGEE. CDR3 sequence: CASSPRGHINTEAFF. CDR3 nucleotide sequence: TGTGCCAGCAGCCCCCGTGGACACATCAACACTGAAGCTTTCTTT. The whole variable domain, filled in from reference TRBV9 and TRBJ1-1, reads DSGVTQTPKHLITATGQRVTLRCSPRSGDLSVYWYQQSLDQGLQFLIQYYNGEERAKGNILERFSAQQFPDLHSELNLSSLELGDSALYFCASSPRGHINTEAFFGQGTRLTVV.

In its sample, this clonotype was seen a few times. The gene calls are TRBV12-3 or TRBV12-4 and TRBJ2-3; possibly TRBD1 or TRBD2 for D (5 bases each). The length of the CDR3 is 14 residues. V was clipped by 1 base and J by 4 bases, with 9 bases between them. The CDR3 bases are TGTGCCAGCAGTTTAGACCAGGGAGCAGATACGCAGTATTTT. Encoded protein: CASSLDQGADTQYF.

CDR3 nucleotides: TGTGTCACCTTGGGAGGGAATGAGCAGTTCTTC. Translating gives CVTLGGNEQFF. The chain has TRBV6-6 and TRBJ2-1, with TRBD2 matching over 7 bases. The CDR3 spans 11 residues. Germline assignment: CDR1 MNHNY and CDR2 SVGAGI (reference sequence).